This TCR beta chain was captured in a study of identical twins. This clonotype has a handful of counts. The antigen is undetermined. Study-level results: The study found that models underestimated out-of-frame TCR alpha sharing in monozygotic twins.

V gave up 3 bases and J gave up 3 bases, with 11 bases separating them. Per the germline V gene, CDR1 is DFQATT and CDR2 is SNEGSKA (reference sequence). The CDR3 is 13 amino acids. The authors used template switching to add a universal primer site and gave cDNA unique molecular identifiers. A single record per CDR3 protein comes from TCRdb applying MiXCR to the 5' RACE reads. The table lists some 560,000 distinct CDR3 sequences, 9% to 10% of them singletons. The data were also submitted as part of a second study, on yellow fever vaccine responses in identical twins.

This clonotype was sampled from a woman under 30 in good health. Sequencing was done on a sample of PBMCs. The chain combines TRBV20-1 with TRBJ1-1; possibly TRBD1 for D (6 bases). CDR3 DNA: TGCAGTGCTAGCTCCTACAGGGACACTGAAGCTTTCTTT. Its translation: CSASSYRDTEAFF.